These 32 T cell receptor beta chains came from one sample sequenced in a study of T cell repertoires in cytomegalovirus infection (dated 2019 in TCRdb). TCRdb shows the sequencer as Illumina HiSeq 1500. The raw public data were reprocessed by TCRdb itself: fastp quality trimming at Q25, MiXCR clonotype calling, in-frame beta chains only. Each record represents a unique CDR3 protein, reported with the most common genes and DNA among its rows. The sample table contains 400,000 or so distinct CDR3 sequences; only one count was recorded for approximately 32% of them. The top ten hold roughly 13% of the sample. Sequencing was carried out using PBMCs. These receptors came from a human donor in good health (CMV status not recorded). Some clones in this sample may be carry-over from other donors' samples.

In this sample, this clonotype turned up many times. The rearrangement joins TRBV7-9 to TRBJ2-1; tentative D call: TRBD2 (7 bases). This CDR3 comprises 13 residues. Trimming pared 2 bases from V and 6 bases from J, leaving 8 bases between. CDR1 is SEHNR and CDR2 is FQNEAQ in the germline V gene (reference sequence). CDR3 nucleotides: TGTGCCAGCAGCTTACGGGGGGCCAATGAGCAGTTCTTC. The encoded protein is CASSLRGANEQFF.

This clonotype was picked up a small number of times. The chain uses TRBV6-5 and TRBJ2-7; 13 nucleotides align to TRBD2. The germline CDR1 and CDR2 sequences are MNHEY and SVGAGI. This CDR3 region has 16 residues. J gave up 2 bases and V 7 bases, and 8 bases lay outside the gene matches. The CDR3 DNA sequence: TGTGCCAGCAATCCGAGGGGGACTAGCGGGACCTACGAGCAGTACTTC. Protein: CASNPRGTSGTYEQYF.

In its sample, this clonotype was seen a few times. The chain is built from TRBV6-6 and TRBJ2-2; no reliable D call. The CDR3 runs to 15 residues. Germline CDR1 reads MNHNY; CDR2 reads SVGAGI (reference sequence). Deletions cut 2 bases from V and 3 bases from J, with 10 bases between. DNA for the CDR3: TGTGCCAGCAGTTACGTGGTCCGGGACACCGGGGAGCTGTTTTTT. It translates to CASSYVVRDTGELFF.

The chain joins TRBV2 to TRBJ2-3, with D tentatively TRBD2 (5 bases). The CDR3 runs 14 residues. Trimming removed 8 bases at V and 3 bases at J, with 15 bases between. Germline CDR1 is SNHLY and CDR2 is FYNNEI. CDR3 residues: CASVQQEGTDTQYF. The CDR3 DNA sequence: TGTGCCAGCGTACAACAAGAGGGAACAGATACGCAGTATTTT.

This clonotype was recorded at least ten times. The V gene is TRBV7-8, the J gene TRBJ1-1; possible D gene TRBD1, 5 bases. V shed 2 bases and J shed 6 bases, with 10 bases lying between them. CDR3 length: 13 amino acids. The germline gives CDR1 SGHVS, CDR2 FQNEAQ. Here the CDR3 DNA reads TGTGCCAGCAGCTTATCAGGGACCCCTGAAGCTTTCTTT. It encodes CASSLSGTPEAFF.

The table lists this clonotype with many counts. V gene TRBV25-1 combines with J gene TRBJ2-1; D unresolved. Deletions cut 2 bases from V and 2 bases from J, with 10 bases between. The germline V gene encodes CDR1 MGHDK and CDR2 SYGVNS. The length of the CDR3 is 15 residues. This CDR3 is CASSEARAAYNEQFF. CDR3 nucleotide sequence: TGTGCCAGCAGTGAAGCAAGGGCCGCCTACAATGAGCAGTTCTTC.

The chain joins TRBV6-6 to TRBJ2-5; D perhaps matches TRBD1 (5 bases). V lost 5 bases to trimming and J lost 5 bases, with 24 bases between them. The CDR3 is 17 amino acids. Germline CDR1 reads MNHNY; CDR2 reads SVGAGI (reference sequence). CDR3 in amino acids: CASSASATDRTWETQYF. The CDR3 region has the DNA TGTGCCAGCAGTGCCTCGGCGACAGATCGTACATGGGAGACCCAGTACTTC.

Regarding this clonotype: A much larger clone lies one base from this, so it may be a read error. Since no conserved phenylalanine or tryptophan closes the CDR3, a read error is the likely cause. The chain combines TRBV7-2 with TRBJ1-3; D perhaps matches TRBD1 (6 bases). The V end lost 5 bases, the J end lost 8 bases, and 13 bases lay between the germline ends. This CDR3 is built from 13 residues. The germline CDR1 and CDR2 sequences are SGHTA and FQGNSA. The CDR3 sequence: CASSQTGGDTIYI. The CDR3 DNA reads as TGTGCCAGCAGCCAGACAGGAGGCGACACCATATATATT.

This clonotype has ten or more counts. The chain recombines TRBV6-1 with TRBJ1-5; D ambiguous. This CDR3 is built from 11 residues. Trimming took 8 bases from V and 3 from J, leaving 5 bases between them. Germline V lookup: CDR1 MNHNS, CDR2 SASEGT. The CDR3 nucleotides are TGTGCCAGCGGCTCCAATCAGCCCCAGCATTTT. Encoded protein: CASGSNQPQHF.

As concerns this clonotype: A read error may account for a junction end that differs from germline. CDR3: CASSQAERDTQYF. CDR3 sequence (DNA): TGTGCCAGCAGCCAAGCCGAGAGAGATACGCAGTATTTT. The chain joins TRBV4-1 to TRBJ2-3; the D is unclear. The CDR3 consists of 13 residues. Germline CDR1 and CDR2: MGHRA and YSYEKL.

The V and J genes are TRBV12-3 or TRBV12-4 and TRBJ2-7; tentatively, D is TRBD2 (6 bases). The CDR3 consists of 15 residues. The V end was cut by 6 bases, the J end by 0 bases, with 15 bases between. The CDR3 DNA follows: TGTGCCAGCAGCCCGTTTGGGGGGTACTCCTACGAGCAGTACTTC. It translates to CASSPFGGYSYEQYF.

In its sample, this clonotype was seen a few times. The chain's CDR3 is CASRLDRETGELFF. Here the CDR3 DNA reads TGTGCCAGTAGGTTGGACAGGGAGACCGGGGAGCTGTTTTTT. The chain employs TRBV19 and TRBJ2-2, with TRBD1 identical over 8 bases. The germline V gene has CDR1 LNHDA and CDR2 SQIVND (reference sequence). V lost 6 bases, J lost 5 bases, and 5 bases stayed unmatched. The CDR3 has 14 amino acids.

The rearrangement uses TRBV7-9 and TRBJ1-1; maybe TRBD1 (5 bases). Trimming took 4 bases from V and 6 from J, leaving 12 bases between them. Germline CDR1 and CDR2: SEHNR and FQNEAQ (reference sequence). The CDR3 extends over 13 amino acids. CDR3 sequence (DNA): TGTGCCAGCAGCTCCGGGACCGGGGCTGAAGCTTTCTTT. Protein sequence: CASSSGTGAEAFF.

The rearrangement links TRBV12-3 or TRBV12-4 to TRBJ1-6, with D perhaps TRBD1 (6 bases). Trimming cost V 8 bases and J 9 bases, with 11 bases left between them. The length of the CDR3 is 12 residues. CDR3 DNA: TGTGCCAGCCTAGGACAGACTTCACCCCTCCACTTT. It encodes CASLGQTSPLHF.

Note on this clonotype: One junction end does not reproduce the germline sequence, and a read error may be involved. This chain joins TRBV24-1 and TRBJ1-5; D not certain. The germline CDR1 and CDR2 sequences are KGHDR and SFDVKD. This CDR3 region has 12 residues. The DNA for the CDR3 is TGTGCCCCCAGTTTAGGTAATCAGCCCCAGCATTTT. Encoded protein: CAPSLGNQPQHF.

The V gene is TRBV2, the J gene TRBJ2-3, with 12 nucleotides matching TRBD1. The V and J ends lost 5 bases and 5 bases, in that order; junction bases with no gene match: 11. This CDR3 is built from 17 residues. Germline CDR1 is SNHLY and CDR2 is FYNNEI. CDR3 DNA: TGTGCCAGCAGTATAGAAGAGGGGACAGGGGGCCTAGATACGCAGTATTTT. Translation gives CASSIEEGTGGLDTQYF.

The rearrangement links TRBV18 to TRBJ1-5; D uncertain. The CDR3 totals 15 residues. Trimming took 2 bases from V and 4 from J, leaving 12 bases between them. Germline loops: CDR1 KGHSH, CDR2 LQKENI. DNA for the CDR3: TGTGCCAGCTCACCAACCCCCCTGTTAAATCAGCCCCAGCATTTT. Its translation is CASSPTPLLNQPQHF.

This clonotype was picked up many times. This sequence joins TRBV7-2 and TRBJ2-4; D may be TRBD2 (5 bases). V lost 1 base and J 5 bases, leaving 15 bases between the germline ends. The CDR3 runs to 16 residues. The germline V gene encodes CDR1 SGHTA and CDR2 FQGNSA. CDR3 sequence (DNA): TGTGCCAGCAGCTTAGTTTGGGGAGACGGTCAAAACATTCAGTACTTC. Encoded protein: CASSLVWGDGQNIQYF. The full variable domain, its missing parts supplied by reference TRBV7-2 and TRBJ2-4, is GAGVSQSPSNKVTEKGKDVELRCDPISGHTALYWYRQSLGQGLEFLIYFQGNSAPDKSGLPSDRFSAERTGGSVSTLTIQRTQQEDSAVYLCASSLVWGDGQNIQYFGAGTRLSVL.

Here the CDR3 reads CASSHKISVLGEETQYF. CDR3 sequence (DNA): TGTGCCAGCAGCCACAAAATATCGGTCCTCGGGGAAGAGACCCAGTACTTC. V usage is TRBV3-1 and J usage is TRBJ2-5; D is possibly TRBD2 (5 bases). Trimming removed 3 bases at V and 3 bases at J, with 20 bases between. Germline assignment: CDR1 LGHDT and CDR2 YNNKEL (reference sequence). CDR3 length equals 17 residues.

This clonotype was seen a handful of times. The genes are TRBV6-2 or TRBV6-3 and TRBJ2-7; 7 positions agree with TRBD1. The CDR3 has 13 amino acids. Germline-derived CDR1 and CDR2 are MNHEY and SVGEGT. V shed 5 bases, J shed 3 bases, and the junction held 4 bases outside the gene matches. Here the CDR3 reads CASSRQGSYEQYF. The CDR3 DNA follows: TGTGCCAGCAGTCGACAGGGAAGCTACGAGCAGTACTTC.

Ten or more counts support this clonotype. The chain employs TRBV5-6 and TRBJ2-2; a weak D match, TRBD2 (7 bases). The CDR3 is 15 amino acids. V lost 1 base, J lost 2 bases, and 9 bases lay in between. CDR1 is SGHDT and CDR2 is YYEEEE in the germline V gene. The CDR3 DNA is TGTGCCAGCAGCTTGAGGGGGGGCAACACCGGGGAGCTGTTTTTT. It specifies CASSLRGGNTGELFF. The full variable domain, rest sourced from reference TRBV5-6 and TRBJ2-2, is DAGVTQSPTHLIKTRGQQVTLRCSPKSGHDTVSWYQQALGQGPQFIFQYYEEEERQRGNFPDRFSGHQFPNYSSELNVNALLLGDSALYLCASSLRGGNTGELFFGEGSRLTVL.

The V gene is TRBV19, the J gene TRBJ2-3; 15 bases map to TRBD2. With 4 bases clipped from V and 5 bases from J, the junction kept 16 bases outside the gene matches. This CDR3 is 20 amino acids long. CDR1 is LNHDA, CDR2 SQIVND, per germline (reference sequence). The CDR3 region is CASSNPLGTSGGTREDTQYF. The CDR3 DNA reads TGTGCCAGTAGTAACCCTCTCGGGACTAGCGGGGGGACACGGGAAGATACGCAGTATTTT.

V is TRBV28 and J is TRBJ2-5, with 10 nucleotides matching TRBD1. Trimming took 3 bases from V and 5 from J; bases not matched to a gene: 6. CDR1 and CDR2 from the germline V gene are MDHEN and SYDVKM. The CDR3 spans 15 residues. The CDR3 sequence: CASSLRQGAGETQYF. CDR3 DNA: TGTGCCAGCAGTTTGAGACAGGGGGCTGGGGAGACCCAGTACTTC.

In this sample, this clonotype turned up a few times. The chain joins TRBV7-3 to TRBJ2-2; TRBD2 agrees at 8 bases. Trimming at V came to 5 bases and at J to 6 bases, leaving 8 bases not matched to a gene. The CDR3 has 15 residues. CDR1 SGHTA and CDR2 FQGTGA come from the germline V gene. CDR3 in DNA: TGTGCCAGCAGCCGAGCGGGGGCGCGCGCCGGGGAGCTGTTTTTT. This translates into CASSRAGARAGELFF.

CDR3 residues: CASSQDPPSEIATNEKLFF. The CDR3 bases are TGCGCCAGCAGCCAAGATCCCCCCTCAGAGATTGCAACTAATGAAAAACTGTTTTTT. The chain links TRBV4-1 to TRBJ1-4, with unresolved D. This CDR3 is 19 amino acids long. Trimming cost V 0 bases and J 0 bases, with 17 bases left between them. Per the germline V gene, CDR1 is MGHRA and CDR2 is YSYEKL.

V usage is TRBV6-1 and J usage is TRBJ2-3; D is uncertain. Germline CDR1 reads MNHNS; CDR2 reads SASEGT. The CDR3 runs 14 residues. V was cut by 7 bases and J by 6 bases, with 17 bases left in between. Here the CDR3 reads CASKSGFDIDTQYF. The CDR3 coding sequence is TGTGCCAGCAAGTCGGGTTTCGACATTGATACGCAGTATTTT.

This clonotype has just a few counts. The chain recombines TRBV6-1 with TRBJ2-7, with D perhaps TRBD1 (6 bases). V lost 3 bases, J lost 2 bases, and 14 bases lay in between. In germline, CDR1 is MNHNS, CDR2 SASEGT. The CDR3 totals 15 residues. Here the CDR3 reads CASSELRGVAYEQYF. The CDR3 region has the DNA TGTGCCAGCAGTGAGCTCAGGGGAGTCGCCTACGAGCAGTACTTC.

The V gene is TRBV6-5, the J gene TRBJ2-7; TRBD1 matches 7 bases. The CDR3 consists of 14 residues. Per the germline V gene, CDR1 is MNHEY and CDR2 is SVGAGI. The V gene end was trimmed by 0 bases and the J gene end by 7 bases; junction bases not matched to a gene: 6. The CDR3 is CASSYSTGSREQYF. The CDR3, as DNA: TGTGCCAGCAGTTACTCGACAGGGTCAAGGGAGCAGTACTTC.

This clonotype came up many times. The genes are TRBV6-1 and TRBJ1-2; D call uncertain. Trimming took off 5 bases at V and 1 base at J, with 5 bases between the two ends. The CDR3 runs 12 residues. Germline V gene data show CDR1 as MNHNS and CDR2 as SASEGT. CDR3 in amino acids: CASSWRNYGYTF. The CDR3 DNA is TGTGCCAGCAGTTGGCGTAACTATGGCTACACCTTC.

This clonotype was seen just once. The chain combines TRBV19 with TRBJ2-5; 8 bases are shared with TRBD1. CDR1 is LNHDA, CDR2 SQIVND, per germline (reference sequence). The CDR3 covers 15 residues. With 7 bases clipped from V and 3 bases from J, the junction kept 10 bases outside the gene matches. The CDR3 DNA is TGTGCCAGTATTAGCCCCGGACAGGGAAAAGAGACCCAGTACTTC. It is translated as CASISPGQGKETQYF.

There are many counts of this clonotype. This chain connects TRBV5-4 to TRBJ2-7, with 9 bases aligning to TRBD1. V gave up 3 bases and J gave up 3 bases; unmatched junction bases: 4. The CDR3 totals 14 residues. Germline loops: CDR1 SGHNT, CDR2 YYREEE (reference sequence). The CDR3 DNA sequence: TGTGCCAGCAGCTCCGGGACAGGGTTCTACGAGCAGTACTTC. Residues: CASSSGTGFYEQYF.

Turning to this clonotype: A much larger clonotype is one base distant, so this may be a read error. The chain links TRBV7-8 to TRBJ2-1, with D perhaps assigned TRBD1 or TRBD2 (5 bases each). The CDR3 covers 17 residues. CDR1 SGHVS and CDR2 FQNEAQ come from the germline V gene. DNA for the CDR3: TGTGCCAGCAGCTTATTCACCGGGGTGGGGCTGGCCAATAAGCAGTTCTTC. The encoded protein is CASSLFTGVGLANKQFF.